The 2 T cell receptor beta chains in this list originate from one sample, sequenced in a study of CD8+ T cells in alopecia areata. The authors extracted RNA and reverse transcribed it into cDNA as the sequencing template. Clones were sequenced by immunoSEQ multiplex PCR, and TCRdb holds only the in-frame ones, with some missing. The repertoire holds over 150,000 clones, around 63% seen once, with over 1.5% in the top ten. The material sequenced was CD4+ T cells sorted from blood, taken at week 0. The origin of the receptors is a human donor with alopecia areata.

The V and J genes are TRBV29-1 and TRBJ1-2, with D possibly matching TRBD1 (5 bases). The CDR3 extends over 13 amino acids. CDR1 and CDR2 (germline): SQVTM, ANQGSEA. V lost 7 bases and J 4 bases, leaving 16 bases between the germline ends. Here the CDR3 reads CSGRDPGGYGYTF. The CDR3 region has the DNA TGCAGCGGGAGGGACCCCGGGGGCTATGGCTACACCTTC.

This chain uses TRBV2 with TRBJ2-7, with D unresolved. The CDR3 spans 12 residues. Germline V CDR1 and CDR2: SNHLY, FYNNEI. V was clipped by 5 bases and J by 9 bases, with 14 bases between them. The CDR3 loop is CASSSLTLGQYF. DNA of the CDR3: TGTGCCAGCAGTTCCCTAACCTTAGGGCAGTACTTC.